The T cell receptor (beta chain) described here comes from a study of blood T cell repertoires in COVID-19. Study-wide context: Samples representing acute and convalescent COVID-19 were sourced from the United States, Italy and Spain.

Cohorts were determined from participant-reported clinical history. Each exposed participant met a COVID-19 case in the 2 weeks preceding study entry. This clone was found a few times. This table comes from immunoSEQ multiplex PCR, and its TCRdb copy is limited to in-frame clones, with some not included. This sample carries 180,000 or so clones, about 80% of them seen once, and the ten largest clones take 13% to 15%. CDR3 length equals 14 residues. V was pared by 6 bases and J by 1 base, with 4 bases of the junction left unmatched. Germline V lookup: CDR1 MNHEY, CDR2 SVGAGI. The source of this sequence is a man aged 55 to 70 who had been exposed to COVID-19. The sequenced sample consisted of PBMCs or T cells enriched from blood (not recorded which). J is TRBJ2-7 and V is TRBV6-5, with 9 positions matching TRBD1. The CDR3 nucleotides read TGTGCCAGCAGGGGGACAGGGACTTCCTACGAGCAGTACTTC. This codes for CASRGTGTSYEQYF.